The rows below give T cell receptor beta chains drawn from one sample of a study of shared clonotypes between healthy human individuals. Profiled with immunoSEQ multiplex PCR; TCRdb holds only in-frame clones, not every one. The sample gives some 2,000,000 clones, approximately 95% of which show up once; approximately 0.13% is in the top ten. The sequenced sample consisted of naive CD4+ T cells sorted from blood. The receptor source for this set is a man aged 18 to 30 in good health. Each CDR3 is given with its conserved first and last residue. The D gene is left open where the match is weak. Not every row has a clone size; where given, it reads once, few, many or a size class.

abundance: .; v_gene: TRBV11-2; j_gene: TRBJ1-1; d_gene: .; CDR3nt: TGTGCCAGCAGCCTGACCCAGAACACTGAAGCTTTCTTT; CDR3aa: CASSLTQNTEAFF
abundance: .; v_gene: TRBV10-3; j_gene: TRBJ2-5; d_gene: .; CDR3nt: TGTGCCATCAGTGATAGGGTCTCAGAGACCCAGTACTTC; CDR3aa: CAISDRVSETQYF
abundance: .; v_gene: TRBV4-1; j_gene: TRBJ1-1; d_gene: .; CDR3nt: TGCGCCAGCAGCCAAGTCCCAGGAAGCGAAGCTTTCTTT; CDR3aa: CASSQVPGSEAFF
abundance: .; v_gene: TRBV19; j_gene: TRBJ1-5; d_gene: .; CDR3nt: TGTGCCAGTAGTATTCCGGGGAGCGTTCAGCCCCAGCATTTT; CDR3aa: CASSIPGSVQPQHF
abundance: .; v_gene: TRBV5-1; j_gene: TRBJ2-7; d_gene: TRBD1; CDR3nt: TGCGCCAGCACCAGACAGGGGGAGTACGAGCAGTACTTC; CDR3aa: CASTRQGEYEQYF
abundance: .; v_gene: TRBV6-6; j_gene: TRBJ1-1; d_gene: .; CDR3nt: TGTGCCAGCAGTTACTCTGGCGCCGGAGGAGCTTTCTTT; CDR3aa: CASSYSGAGGAFF
abundance: .; v_gene: TRBV30; j_gene: TRBJ1-4; d_gene: TRBD1; CDR3nt: TGTGCCTGGAGACAGGGGGGGAGCCCTAATGAAAAACTGTTTTTT; CDR3aa: CAWRQGGSPNEKLFF
abundance: .; v_gene: TRBV5-1; j_gene: TRBJ2-4; d_gene: TRBD1; CDR3nt: TGCGCCAGCAGCCTCCCAGGAGGGACAGGGGTAAACATTCAGTACTTC; CDR3aa: CASSLPGGTGVNIQYF
abundance: .; v_gene: TRBV7-2; j_gene: TRBJ2-5; d_gene: .; CDR3nt: TGTGCCAGCAGCCTCGGACAACAAGAGACCCAGTACTTC; CDR3aa: CASSLGQQETQYF
abundance: .; v_gene: TRBV5-4; j_gene: TRBJ2-5; d_gene: TRBD2; CDR3nt: TGTGCCAGCAGCTTGGCTCTAGCGGGGGGACAAGAGACCCAGTACTTC; CDR3aa: CASSLALAGGQETQYF
abundance: .; v_gene: TRBV27; j_gene: TRBJ2-1; d_gene: TRBD1; CDR3nt: TGTGCCAGCAGTTGGGTAACAGGGGCCAACTCCTACAATGAGCAGTTCTTC; CDR3aa: CASSWVTGANSYNEQFF
abundance: once; v_gene: TRBV6-5; j_gene: TRBJ2-1; d_gene: TRBD2; CDR3nt: TGTGCCAGCAAAGGGCGGGAGGAATGGCACAATGAGCAGTTCTTC; CDR3aa: CASKGREEWHNEQFF
abundance: .; v_gene: TRBV28; j_gene: TRBJ2-5; d_gene: .; CDR3nt: TGTGCCAGCAGTCCAACCGGGAATCTAAAAGAGACCCAGTACTTC; CDR3aa: CASSPTGNLKETQYF
abundance: .; v_gene: TRBV18; j_gene: TRBJ1-4; d_gene: TRBD1; CDR3nt: TGTGCCAGCTCACCCGGGGACAGGTCTAATGAAAAACTGTTTTTT; CDR3aa: CASSPGDRSNEKLFF
abundance: .; v_gene: TRBV7-7; j_gene: TRBJ2-2; d_gene: .; CDR3nt: TGTGCTAGCAGCGTAGGGAGCAGGCGGGAGCTGTTTTTT; CDR3aa: CASSVGSRRELFF